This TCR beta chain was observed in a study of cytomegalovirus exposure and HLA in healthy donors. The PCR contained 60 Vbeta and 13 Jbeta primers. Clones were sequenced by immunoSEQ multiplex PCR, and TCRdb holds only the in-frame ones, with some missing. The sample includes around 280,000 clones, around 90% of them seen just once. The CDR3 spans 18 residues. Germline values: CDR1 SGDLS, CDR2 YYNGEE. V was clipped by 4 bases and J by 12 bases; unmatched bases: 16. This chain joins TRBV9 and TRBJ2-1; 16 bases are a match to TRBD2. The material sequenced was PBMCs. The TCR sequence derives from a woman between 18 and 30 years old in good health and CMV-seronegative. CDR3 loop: CASSTQRAGTSGGAVQFF. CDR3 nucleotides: TGTGCCAGCAGCACCCAAAGAGCCGGGACTAGCGGGGGGGCGGTGCAGTTCTTC.